This T cell receptor beta chain stems from a study of T cell responses to AZD1222 COVID-19 vaccine (dated by TCRdb to the early 2020s). With regard to the full study: AZD1222 recipients whose second dose came at about 4 weeks and those whose second dose came at about 12 weeks were combined into one group, since spike-specific TCR depth and breadth did not differ between the two schedules. A total of 233 trial participants underwent TCR sequencing, of whom about 210 received two doses of AZD1222 and about 25 received two doses of the MenACWY control vaccine. Trial participants were enrolled by age into 18-55, 56-69 and 70-plus year subgroups, with around 150, 28 and 57 TCR-sequenced participants respectively.

The full study reports these points: In the small 56-69-year group, the increase in depth fell short of significance, most likely because of low power. After two AZD1222 doses, both the breadth and the depth of spike-specific TCRs were significantly higher than at day 0 and than in MenACWY recipients. Nearly half of unique spike-specific TCRs reportedly recognized epitopes outside regions mutated in the B.1.351 and B.1.1.7 variants. Vaccine-associated CD4 TCRs spanned the whole spike protein, with dominant responses in regions 160-218 and 743-854. Conclusions about previously exposed vaccinees are limited, since just six AZD1222 recipients were seropositive for SARS-CoV-2 at baseline. Because no day 14 peak-response samples were available, the repertoires could be characterized only after the peak T cell response. Participants were mostly white British, with more females than males. The authors suggested clonal diversity may have been underestimated.

According to the study, the label for this sample's time point signals: baseline before first vaccination. Vaccinee samples were obtained from the UK trials COV001 and COV002, which included a single-blind randomized controlled phase 2/3 trial of AZD1222 (ChAdOx1 nCoV-19) in healthy adults. Trial participant PBMC samples were collected at day 0 and day 28 after the second dose for TCRbeta chain sequencing. A note on this clone: The antigen it recognizes is unknown. Base qualities are not recorded, but no much larger clone differs from it by a single base.

The CDR3 regions of human TCRbeta chains were analyzed by immunosequencing. The study's processing was this. Repertoire TCRs were checked for matches against a reference library of SARS-CoV-2-specific TCRs that had been generated using the MIRA antigen-specificity platform. Breadth was defined as the fraction of unique TCRs that were SARS-CoV-2-associated. Depth was defined as the fraction of total T cells that were SARS-CoV-2-associated. Using the MIRA data, every spike-specific TCR was mapped to the spike region that the TCR reacted to and assigned to either a CD4 or a CD8 class. Log10-transformed breadth and depth values were compared by one-way ANOVA with Sidak's multiple comparisons tests. As stored in TCRdb, this immuneACCESS dataset retains in-frame rearrangements with V and J assigned. A fraction of the clones does not appear; measured against another copy, unresolved V genes explain less than half of the discrepancy, and the remainder lacks a known reason. That table supplies the V and J calls and clone size; D and trimming were determined from the DNA. This sample has approximately 140,000 clones in its table, and roughly nine tenths of those were observed once. Approximately 3% of the sample is taken by the ten largest.

The specimen was peripheral blood, collected on day 0 of AZD1222 vaccination. The origin of this receptor is an adult in good health.

The nucleotide sequence is TGTGCCAGCAGCTTTGGCCCTGACAGGGCAGGTTTCTTC. Translation gives CASSFGPDRAGFF. In this chain, TRBV11-2 is recombined with TRBJ2-1; 7 nucleotides in the junction match TRBD1. For CDR1 and CDR2, the germline V gene lists SGHAT and FQNNGV. The CDR3 runs 13 amino acids, cysteine and phenylalanine included. Left in the record is the CDR3 DNA by itself, 39 bases read in frame from the first base. After removal of 3 bases from V and 16 bases from J, the junction retains 12 bases not matched to a gene.